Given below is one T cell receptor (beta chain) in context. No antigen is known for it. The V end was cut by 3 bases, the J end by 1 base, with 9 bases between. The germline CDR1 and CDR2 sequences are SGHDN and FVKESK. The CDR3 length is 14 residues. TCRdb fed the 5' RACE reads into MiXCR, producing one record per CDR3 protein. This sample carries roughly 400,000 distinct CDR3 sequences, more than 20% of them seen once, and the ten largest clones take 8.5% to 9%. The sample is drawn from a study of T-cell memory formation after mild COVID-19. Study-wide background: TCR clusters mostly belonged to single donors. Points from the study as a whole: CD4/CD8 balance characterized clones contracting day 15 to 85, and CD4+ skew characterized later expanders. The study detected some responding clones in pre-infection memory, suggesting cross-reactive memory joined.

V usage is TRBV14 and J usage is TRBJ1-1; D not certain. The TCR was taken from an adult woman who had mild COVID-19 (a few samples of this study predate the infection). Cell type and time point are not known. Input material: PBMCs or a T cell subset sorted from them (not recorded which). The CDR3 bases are TGTGCCAGCAGCCATAGGACGGGGAACACTGAAGCTTTCTTT. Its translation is CASSHRTGNTEAFF.